This T cell receptor (beta chain) appears in the sequencing data of a study of T cell repertoires and HLA-DP antigens. Study summary: Alloreactive CD4+ T cells targeted HLA-DP on transduced HeLa. Overall study results and limits: Total CD4+ responders were stimulated by HeLa antigen-presenting cells.

Primers targeted 54 TRBV and 13 TRBJ segments. Some clones are missing from TCRdb's copy, which holds only in-frame ones; the method was immunoSEQ multiplex PCR. This table holds around 90,000 clones, roughly nine tenths found once. Regarding this clone: Its antigen is still unknown.

Average purity of the negatively selected CD4+ T cells was about 98%. The CDR3 extends over 13 amino acids. The V gene's germline CDR1 is GTSNPN and CDR2 SVGIG (reference sequence). Deletions cut 7 bases from V and 4 bases from J, with 17 bases between. Specimen: CD4+ T cells from PBMCs. The receptor's source is a man in his fifties in good health and CMV-seronegative. The V call is TRBV30, the J call TRBJ2-7; D is perhaps TRBD1 (6 bases). CDR3 region: CAFNRDLIYEQYF. Written as DNA, the CDR3 is TGTGCCTTCAACAGGGATCTGATTTACGAGCAGTACTTC.